One and the same sample provided the 18 T cell receptor beta chains below, sequenced in a study of cytomegalovirus exposure and HLA in healthy donors. 60 Vbeta and 13 Jbeta primers were used in PCR. Method: immunoSEQ multiplex PCR; TCRdb's copy keeps in-frame clones and lacks some. The table includes about 160,000 clones, 75% to 90% detected once. Sequenced material: PBMCs. The receptors were sampled from a young woman in good health and CMV-seronegative.

V and J are TRBV14 and TRBJ2-5; no clear D. The V gene's germline CDR1 is SGHDN and CDR2 FVKESK. The CDR3 has 13 amino acids. The V end was cut by 3 bases, the J end by 5 bases, with 10 bases between. CDR3 loop: CASSHAGSETQYF. CDR3 sequence (DNA): TGTGCCAGCAGCCACGCAGGAAGCGAGACCCAGTACTTC.

Note on this clone: Mismatch with germline at one junction end may stem from a read error. J is TRBJ1-5 and V is TRBV28; TRBD1 agrees at 7 bases. Germline assignment: CDR1 MDHEN and CDR2 SYDVKM. The CDR3 is made up of 13 amino acids. In nucleotides, the CDR3 is TGTGCCAGCAGTTACAGGGGCGATCAACCCCAGCATTTT. This translates into CASSYRGDQPQHF.

This rearrangement joins TRBV10-3 to TRBJ2-5, with a tentative D call TRBD1 (5 bases). The V gene's germline CDR1 is ENHRY and CDR2 SYGVKD. The V end lost 4 bases, the J end lost 2 bases, and 8 bases lay between the germline ends. The CDR3 spans 13 residues. This CDR3 reads CAISGQSQETQYF. The CDR3 bases are TGTGCCATCAGTGGACAGAGTCAAGAGACCCAGTACTTC.

In its sample, this clone was seen once. The J gene is TRBJ2-7, the V gene TRBV7-8; TRBD2 aligns across 7 bases. Germline V lookup: CDR1 SGHVS, CDR2 FQNEAQ. The V gene end was trimmed by 0 bases and the J gene end by 6 bases; junction bases not matched to a gene: 8. The CDR3 length is 15 residues. CDR3 region: CASSLAGGGLIEQYF. As DNA, the CDR3 is TGTGCCAGCAGCTTAGCGGGGGGGGGACTAATCGAGCAGTACTTC.

V gene TRBV5-8 combines with J gene TRBJ2-1; no firm D call. CDR3 length equals 13 residues. The germline V gene encodes CDR1 SGHTS and CDR2 YDEGEE. Between the trimmed V and J ends, which lost 2 bases and 5 bases, there was a span of 8 bases. CDR3 nucleotides: TGTGCCAGCAGCTTCTCCTACGACAATGAGCAGTTCTTC. It specifies CASSFSYDNEQFF.

This rearrangement joins TRBV7-9 to TRBJ2-1; TRBD2 agrees at 16 bases. The CDR3 covers 19 residues. From germline, CDR1 is SEHNR and CDR2 FQNEAQ (reference sequence). The trim removed 1 base at V and 5 bases at J, leaving 8 bases unmatched. The DNA of the CDR3 is TGTGCCAGCAGCTTAGGTCCGGGACTAGCGGGAGGGGTTGACAATGAGCAGTTCTTC. It is translated as CASSLGPGLAGGVDNEQFF.

V usage is TRBV11-2 and J usage is TRBJ2-1; 10 bases are a match to TRBD2. This CDR3 is built from 16 residues. J gave up 7 bases and V 4 bases, and 10 bases lay outside the gene matches. Looked up from germline, CDR1 is SGHAT and CDR2 is FQNNGV. This CDR3 reads CASSYALAGRWNEQFF. In nucleotides, the CDR3 is TGTGCCAGCAGCTACGCACTAGCGGGACGGTGGAATGAGCAGTTCTTC.

This clone was counted a few times. V is TRBV30 and J is TRBJ1-2, with D perhaps TRBD1 (5 bases). CDR1 is GTSNPN and CDR2 is SVGIG in the germline V gene (reference sequence). Trimming shortened V by 2 bases and J by 4 bases, and 17 bases separated the two germline ends. There are 15 residues in the CDR3. CDR3: CAWSLNGGGVYGYTF. CDR3 in DNA: TGTGCCTGGAGTTTGAATGGCGGGGGTGTCTATGGCTACACCTTC.

This chain connects TRBV13 to TRBJ2-3; 9 nucleotides align to TRBD1. CDR3 size: 16 residues. Germline CDR1 is PRHDT and CDR2 is FYEKMQ (reference sequence). V lost 5 bases and J lost 2; bases outside the gene matches: 8. As DNA, the CDR3 is TGTGCCAGCAGCCTCCCCGGGACAGGGTTCACAGATACGCAGTATTTT. Its translation: CASSLPGTGFTDTQYF.

This clone was detected once. The chain uses TRBV10-2 and TRBJ1-1, with 8 bases matching TRBD1. Trimming cost V 2 bases and J 1 base; bases outside gene matches: 3. CDR3 length: 15 residues. Germline assignment: CDR1 WSHSY and CDR2 SAAADI. CDR3: CASSEPGQANTEAFF. The CDR3 nucleotides are TGCGCCAGCAGTGAGCCGGGACAGGCGAACACTGAAGCTTTCTTT.

This clone was counted a single time. This chain connects TRBV2 to TRBJ1-5, with TRBD1 matching 9 bases. This CDR3 is built from 15 residues. CDR1 and CDR2 from the germline V gene are SNHLY and FYNNEI. The J segment lost 0 bases and the V segment lost 3 bases, leaving 0 bases of the junction unmatched. The DNA of the CDR3 is TGTGCCAGCAGTGAGGACAGGGGTAGCAATCAGCCCCAGCATTTT. It translates to CASSEDRGSNQPQHF.

The CDR3 DNA reads as TGTGCCAGCAGCGGGGGGACTAGCGGGATTTACAATGAGCAGTTCTTC. It codes for CASSGGTSGIYNEQFF. The chain employs TRBV5-6 and TRBJ2-1; 13 bases are shared with TRBD2. The J segment lost 4 bases and the V segment lost 4 bases, leaving 5 bases of the junction unmatched. Germline CDR1 and CDR2: SGHDT and YYEEEE. CDR3 size: 16 residues.

This clone was observed a handful of times. The rearrangement links TRBV5-1 to TRBJ2-7, with TRBD1 identical over 8 bases. The CDR3 is 13 residues long. CDR1 and CDR2 (germline): SGHRS, YFSETQ. Trimming removed 4 bases from V and 4 bases from J; junction bases left unmatched: 4. DNA of the CDR3: TGCGCCAGCAGCCAGGGACAGGCATACGAGCAGTACTTC. It yields the protein CASSQGQAYEQYF.

The chain links TRBV2 to TRBJ2-7; D might be TRBD1 (5 bases). Germline V gene data show CDR1 as SNHLY and CDR2 as FYNNEI. The CDR3 spans 14 residues. The germline V and J ends were trimmed by 2 bases and 2 bases, with 10 bases remaining between them. The CDR3 DNA reads TGTGCCAGCAGTGAAAACAGGACCCCCTACGAGCAGTACTTC. It specifies CASSENRTPYEQYF.

This clone was recorded a few times. The chain joins TRBV5-6 to TRBJ1-1; possibly TRBD1 for D (6 bases). This CDR3 has 12 amino acids. Trimming took 1 base from V and 7 from J, leaving 8 bases between them. CDR1 and CDR2 from the germline V gene are SGHDT and YYEEEE. CDR3 sequence: CASSLTGNEAFF. CDR3 coding DNA: TGTGCCAGCAGCTTGACAGGGAATGAAGCTTTCTTT.

Points on this clone: The junction departs from the called germline gene at one end, perhaps through a read error. In the same sample, other DNA sequences code for this CDR3. V usage is TRBV5-4 and J usage is TRBJ2-1; 10 bases align to TRBD2. The germline CDR1 and CDR2 sequences are SGHNT and YYREEE (reference sequence). This CDR3 contains 17 residues. This CDR3 is CASSTHSGRYSYNEQFF. CDR3 DNA sequence: TGCGCCAGCAGCACCCATAGCGGGAGGTATTCCTACAATGAGCAGTTCTTC.

This sequence joins TRBV9 and TRBJ2-3; TRBD2 might be the D (6 bases). The CDR3 contains 16 residues. Trimming stripped 4 bases from V and 0 bases from J, with 15 bases between. Germline V lookup: CDR1 SGDLS, CDR2 YYNGEE. The CDR3 here is CASSPKRAPSTDTQYF. Written as DNA, the CDR3 is TGTGCCAGCAGCCCCAAGCGGGCCCCTAGCACAGATACGCAGTATTTT.

This chain links TRBV28 with TRBJ2-3; TRBD2 might be the D (5 bases). The CDR3 is made up of 16 amino acids. V lost 7 bases to trimming and J lost 0 bases, with 17 bases between them. Germline V gives CDR1 MDHEN, CDR2 SYDVKM. The CDR3 is CASTLLWERSTDTQYF. CDR3 sequence (DNA): TGTGCCAGCACCCTGTTATGGGAGCGCAGCACAGATACGCAGTATTTT.